This TCR beta chain comes out of a study of T cell responses to AZD1222 COVID-19 vaccine. Sequenced by immunoSEQ multiplex PCR; TCRdb stores in-frame clones only, minus some. The repertoire holds some 110,000 clones, with approximately 90% as singletons. Looked up from germline, CDR1 is SGHRS and CDR2 is YFSETQ. V gave up 0 bases and J gave up 6 bases; unmatched junction bases: 13. This CDR3 spans 18 amino acids. Sequenced material: peripheral blood, taken 28 days after the second AZD1222 dose. This TCR was recovered from an adult who received the AZD1222 COVID-19 vaccine. This rearrangement joins TRBV5-1 to TRBJ2-3, with 10 nucleotides matching TRBD2. The CDR3 nucleotides read TGCGCCAGCAGCTTGGACCCCCGCCCGAGCGGGGGGGAGGATACGCAGTATTTT. This codes for CASSLDPRPSGGEDTQYF.